Described below is a single TCR beta chain sequence and its context. Its specific antigen is unknown. Nothing much larger sits one base from this clone, and base qualities are not available. The sample originates from a study of shared clonotypes between healthy human individuals (dated by TCRdb to the early 2020s). Background on the whole study: Three men and two women, aged 18 to 49 years, made up the cohort. For each donor, three plates each were used for CD4 naive and CD4 memory, two plates were used for CD8 naive, and one plate was used for CD8 memory. The study deeply sequenced blood TCR repertoires of about 5 healthy adults to estimate repertoire size and the extent of clonotype sharing between individuals. Between about 0.94 and 8.9 billion PBMCs per donor were obtained by leukapheresis. Libraries were prepared and TCR repertoires were sequenced by different laboratories using diverse techniques, in order to increase sequencing depth and limit assay-specific biases. The full study reports these points: Higher generation probabilities were observed for clonotypes shared by all four sorted-subset donors than for non-shared clonotypes. Sampling was restricted to blood, and TCR repertoires in tissue are likely to differ from TCR repertoires in blood. Across a few donors, roughly 5.4% of naive CD4, roughly 3.3% of naive CD8, 2.3% of memory CD4, and under 0.45% of memory CD8 clonotypes were shared. Because the study included only a small number of donors, the genetic and exposure-history diversity represented was limited. Even with the large sequencing depth, rarefaction of the sorted-subset datasets indicated that sequencing was incomplete. Pairwise subsampling indicated that sequencing depth was expected to affect the degree of clonotype sharing among donors. Naive subsets generally had larger estimated clonotype richness than memory subsets.

Using the deep immunoSEQ assay, multiplex PCR amplified TCR CDR3 regions from genomic DNA. Genomic DNA extracted from each cell subset was distributed evenly over all wells of several immunoSEQ 96-well plates, and each plate served as one replicate. For sorted subsets, roughly 200 ng genomic DNA, equal to some 30,000 T cell genomes, was loaded into each replicate PCR. Purified libraries were measured with a Qubit 3.0 fluorometer, size-checked on a Bioanalyzer 2100, and measured again with the KAPA Library Quantification kit. Each immunoSEQ 96-well plate was sequenced on its own single-read 150-cycle Illumina NextSeq 550 flow cell. Regarding the original processing steps: The immunoSEQ output contained only junctional sequences without quality scores, so filtering could not match that applied to full-length reads. Sequences were annotated with PyIR, a Python wrapper for IgBLAST v1.9, using IMGT germline references to assign V/J genes and CDR3. Reads were removed for weak V/J assignments (E-value above 1e-6), missing CDR3, stop codons, out-of-frame junctions, or ambiguous translated residues. V3J clonotypes were defined by identical inferred V gene, J gene, and CDR3 amino acid sequence. To compute the percentage overlap between repertoires, the number of shared unique clonotypes was divided by the size of the smaller repertoire. Repertoire richness was assessed with RTK rarefaction, the Chao1 estimator, and Recon v2.1 estimates of unobserved clonotypes. For all TCRbeta clonotypes obtained by the gDNA method from a few donors, generation probabilities were computed with OLGA. The clones in this table, taken by TCRdb from immuneACCESS, are in-frame only. Not every clone is retained; where verified, under half of the shortfall comes from an unresolved V gene, and the cause of the rest is unknown. V and J calls and clone size are given by that table; D and trimming were obtained from the DNA. A total of some 2,000,000 clones appear in this sample, over 85% of them only once. Together, the top ten hold 0.1% to 0.15% of the sample.

The junction carries 12 bases between V and J, which are trimmed by 2 bases and 4 bases respectively. From a lookup of the germline V gene, CDR1 and CDR2 are MNHNS and SASEGT. The CDR3 spans 15 residues, from the cysteine through the phenylalanine. CDR3 DNA is the only sequence kept; it has 45 bases, read in frame from the first base. The donors were healthy, HIV-negative adults who had no recently reported acute infections or vaccinations. Every donor was a Caucasian adult living in Nashville, Tennessee, USA. Magnetic negative selection was used to enrich CD4+ T cells, after which naive cells were positively selected on CD45RA and the negative fraction became the memory subset. Blood was collected by leukapheresis, and PBMCs were isolated by Ficoll-Histopaque density gradient centrifugation and then cryopreserved in liquid nitrogen vapor phase. Analytical flow cytometry was used to check the purity and quantity of each magnetically sorted T cell population. Genomic DNA was isolated from every sorted fraction and measured by UV absorbance on a Nanodrop 2000c.

The sample consisted of naive CD4+ T cells sorted from blood. The intended sense of this specimen's cell subset or site label: CD45RA+ positively selected. The rearranged chain carries TRBV6-1 and TRBJ1-5; TRBD1 is a possible D gene, resting on 6 matching bases. This TCR was sampled from a man aged 18 to 29 in good health. The nucleotide sequence is given as TGTGCCAGCAGTGAATCGGGACACCTGAATCAGCCCCAGCATTTT. This sequence encodes CASSESGHLNQPQHF.